This T cell receptor (beta chain) was sequenced for a study of multiple sclerosis patients with progressive multifocal leukoencephalopathy. General study results and limits: In most PML patients, TRB repertoires appeared less diverse by entropy.

The sample's time point: before natalizumab initiation. All PML patients were female, and all patients had earlier interferon beta. The protocol was immunoSEQ multiplex PCR, while the TCRdb copy is restricted to in-frame clones and leaves out a portion. The sample lists 25,000 to 35,000 clones, more than 70% occurring once. CDR1 MNHNS and CDR2 SASEGT come from the germline V gene. The V gene lost 0 bases and the J gene lost 7 bases, with 15 bases spanning the gap. The CDR3 covers 16 residues. A remark on this clone: The antigen is unknown.

The source is a human donor with multiple sclerosis. Sequenced sample: PBMCs. This rearrangement joins TRBV6-1 to TRBJ1-4; tentative D call: TRBD1 (5 bases). In nucleotides, the CDR3 is TGTGCCAGCAGTGAAGCTCGGGGGACGGGGAGTGAAAAACTGTTTTTT. The encoded protein is CASSEARGTGSEKLFF.